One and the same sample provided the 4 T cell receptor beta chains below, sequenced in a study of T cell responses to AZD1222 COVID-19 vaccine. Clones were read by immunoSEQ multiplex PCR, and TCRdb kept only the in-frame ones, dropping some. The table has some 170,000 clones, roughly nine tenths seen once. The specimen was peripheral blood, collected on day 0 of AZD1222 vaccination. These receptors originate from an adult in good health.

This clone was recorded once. DNA for the CDR3: TGTGCCACCAGCAGAGAGGACAGTGGGAACACTGAAGCTTTCTTT. Its protein product is CATSREDSGNTEAFF. The chain couples TRBV15 to TRBJ1-1; weak D call: TRBD1 (6 bases). CDR3 length: 15 amino acids. Trimming removed 0 bases from V and 1 base from J, with 9 bases in between. CDR1 LNHNV and CDR2 YYDKDF come from the germline V gene (reference sequence).

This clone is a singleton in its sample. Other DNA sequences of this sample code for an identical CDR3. The CDR3 reads CASSLETEAFF. CDR3 coding DNA: TGTGCCAGCTCACTGGAAACTGAAGCTTTCTTT. The V gene is TRBV18, the J gene TRBJ1-1; no clear D gene. CDR1 is KGHSH, CDR2 LQKENI, per germline. V lost 4 bases to trimming and J lost 5 bases, with 5 bases between them. This CDR3 is 11 amino acids long.

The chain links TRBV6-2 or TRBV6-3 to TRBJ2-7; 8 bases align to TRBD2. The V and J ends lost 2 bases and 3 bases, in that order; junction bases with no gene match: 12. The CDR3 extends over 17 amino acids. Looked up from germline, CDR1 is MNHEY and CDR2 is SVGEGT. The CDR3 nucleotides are TGTGCCAGCAGTTACCCCCGAGCGGGGGCTCCCGTCTACGAGCAGTACTTC. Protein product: CASSYPRAGAPVYEQYF.

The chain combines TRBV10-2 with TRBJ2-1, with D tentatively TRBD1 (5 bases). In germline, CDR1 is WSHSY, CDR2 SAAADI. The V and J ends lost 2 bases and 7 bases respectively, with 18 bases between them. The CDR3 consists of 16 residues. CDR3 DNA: TGCGCCAGCAGTGAGAGTAGCAGGGTGTTTGCAAATGAGCAGTTCTTC. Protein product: CASSESSRVFANEQFF.